Following are 24 T cell receptor beta chains from one sample sequenced in a study of OX40 agonist ivuxolimab in advanced cancers. Sequencing used immunoSEQ multiplex PCR; TCRdb keeps in-frame clones, though not all of them. The repertoire holds about 80,000 clones, just over 85% seen once, with over 1.5% in the top ten. This specimen was CD4+ or CD8+ T cells sorted from blood, taken in a trial of the OX40 agonist ivuxolimab. These receptors were obtained from an adult with an advanced solid tumor such as melanoma, head and neck, liver or kidney cancer.

The chain uses TRBV7-8 and TRBJ2-6; no clear D. CDR1 SGHVS and CDR2 FQNEAQ come from the germline V gene. The length of the CDR3 is 15 residues. V lost 5 bases, J lost 0 bases, and 8 bases lay in between. CDR3 amino acids: CASSPQLSGANVLTF. CDR3 DNA sequence: TGTGCCAGCAGCCCCCAGCTCTCTGGGGCCAACGTCCTGACTTTC.

J is TRBJ1-5 and V is TRBV10-3; 7 bases fit TRBD1. Germline CDR1 ENHRY, CDR2 SYGVKD. V was clipped by 0 bases and J by 7 bases; unmatched bases: 6. This CDR3 region has 15 residues. CDR3 residues: CAISESEGAGQPQHF. The CDR3 nucleotides read TGTGCCATCAGTGAGTCGGAGGGGGCCGGACAGCCCCAGCATTTT.

The chain recombines TRBV12-5 with TRBJ1-1, with 7 bases aligning to TRBD1. Germline CDR1 and CDR2: LGHNT and FRNRAP. After removal of 0 bases from V and 7 bases from J, the junction contained 11 bases not matched to a gene. The CDR3 runs to 16 residues. The CDR3 nucleotides read TGTGCTAGTGGTTTGGTACTAGGGCAGGGGGGGAATGAAGCTTTCTTT. Its protein product is CASGLVLGQGGNEAFF.

This clone was observed a single time. The V and J genes are TRBV28 and TRBJ1-2, with D maybe TRBD1 (5 bases). Trimming shortened V by 4 bases and J by 2 bases, and 14 bases separated the two germline ends. The CDR3 consists of 15 residues. Germline V CDR1 and CDR2: MDHEN, SYDVKM. The CDR3 nucleotides read TGTGCCAGCAGTTCACCGCAGGGCTTGAACTATGGCTACACCTTC. Translating it yields CASSSPQGLNYGYTF.

The V call is TRBV7-3, the J call TRBJ2-2, with a tentative D call TRBD1 (6 bases). V lost 6 bases to trimming and J lost 7 bases, with 15 bases between them. Germline V gene sequence: CDR1 SGHTA, CDR2 FQGTGA. The CDR3 is 14 amino acids. The CDR3 bases are TGTGCCAGCAGATACGACAGGAGTAACGGGGAGCTGTTTTTT. It codes for CASRYDRSNGELFF.

V and J are TRBV28 and TRBJ2-3; no reliable D call. V was trimmed by 7 bases and J by 1 base, leaving 6 bases between them. This CDR3 region has 12 residues. From germline, CDR1 is MDHEN and CDR2 SYDVKM. CDR3 in DNA: TGTGCCAGCAAGCTCGGCACAGATACGCAGTATTTT. Protein: CASKLGTDTQYF.

This clone was found a few times. This chain joins TRBV6-1 and TRBJ2-7, with D hard to call. The germline V gene encodes CDR1 MNHNS and CDR2 SASEGT. Trimming pared 7 bases from V and 2 bases from J, leaving 15 bases between. This CDR3 is built from 14 residues. The DNA for the CDR3 is TGTGCCAGCAAGCCGCGGCAGGATGCCTACGAGCAGTACTTC. Residues: CASKPRQDAYEQYF.

The CDR3 reads CASSLRDSLSSPLHF. The CDR3 nucleotides are TGTGCCAGCAGCCTCCGGGACTCATTATCTTCACCCCTCCACTTT. V gene TRBV7-2 combines with J gene TRBJ1-6, with a tentative D call TRBD1 (5 bases). The CDR3 sequence is 15 residues long. V was trimmed by 5 bases and J by 9 bases, leaving 17 bases between them. Per the germline V gene, CDR1 is SGHTA and CDR2 is FQGNSA.

The chain employs TRBV9 and TRBJ2-3; 7 bases align to TRBD1. In germline, CDR1 is SGDLS, CDR2 YYNGEE. The CDR3 loop spans 15 amino acids. V lost 10 bases, J lost 3 bases, and 14 bases stayed unmatched. Written as DNA, the CDR3 is TGTGCCTGCGCCACGACAGGGTCTGCAACAGATACGCAGTATTTT. Amino acids: CACATTGSATDTQYF.

V usage is TRBV6-1 and J usage is TRBJ2-3; D may correspond to TRBD1 or TRBD2 (6 bases each). Germline CDR1 is MNHNS and CDR2 is SASEGT. This CDR3 has 15 amino acids. V gave up 0 bases and J gave up 3 bases, with 10 bases separating them. The CDR3 protein is CASSEAGGRTDTQYF. The CDR3 DNA is TGTGCCAGCAGTGAAGCAGGGGGGAGGACAGATACGCAGTATTTT.

The CDR3 DNA follows: TGTGCCAGCAGTTCGCCCGGGACTGGGGATCAAGAGACCCAGTACTTC. Protein sequence: CASSSPGTGDQETQYF. V is TRBV28 and J is TRBJ2-5; tentative D call: TRBD2 (6 bases). V lost 4 bases and J 2 bases, leaving 17 bases between the germline ends. There are 16 residues in the CDR3. Germline V gives CDR1 MDHEN, CDR2 SYDVKM.

This clone turned up a few times. V gene TRBV13 combines with J gene TRBJ2-1, with 10 bases that match TRBD1. The ends lost 3 bases at V and 7 bases at J; junction bases unmatched: 9. This CDR3 is 16 amino acids long. CDR1 is PRHDT, CDR2 FYEKMQ, per germline (reference sequence). CDR3 in amino acids: CASSLTGGGLANEQFF. In DNA, the CDR3 is TGTGCCAGCAGCTTGACAGGGGGCGGTTTAGCGAATGAGCAGTTCTTC.

The chain uses TRBV28 and TRBJ1-1, with a possible D match to TRBD1 (6 bases). Trimming stripped 5 bases from V and 6 bases from J, with 10 bases between. The CDR3 is made up of 12 amino acids. The germline CDR1 and CDR2 sequences are MDHEN and SYDVKM. The CDR3 spells CASSPRTAEAFF. The CDR3 DNA reads TGTGCCAGCAGTCCCCGGACAGCTGAAGCTTTCTTT.

J is TRBJ2-5 and V is TRBV21-1; TRBD2 is taken as the D call from the table, unchecked against the DNA. TRBV21-1 is a pseudogene segment. This CDR3 is 14 amino acids long. In DNA form, the CDR3 reads TGTGCCAGCAGCGCCGGGGGGCCGTGGGAGACCCAGTACTTC. Residues: CASSAGGPWETQYF.

The chain uses TRBV7-9 and TRBJ2-5, with 12 bases that match TRBD1. Germline V gives CDR1 SEHNR, CDR2 FQNEAQ (reference sequence). Losses at the gene ends were 5 bases for V and 1 base for J; bases not matched to a gene: 8. The CDR3 is 17 residues long. CDR3 DNA sequence: TGTGCCAGCAGCGCCGGGACAGGGGGCTTTTCCCAAGAGACCCAGTACTTC. Its protein is CASSAGTGGFSQETQYF.

The CDR3 bases are TGTGCCAGTAGTATCGGTCCGGGAGGGGAGACGGAGACCCAGTACTTC. Protein product: CASSIGPGGETETQYF. The chain recombines TRBV19 with TRBJ2-5; 8 nucleotides match TRBD2. Trimming removed 3 bases from V and 5 bases from J; junction bases left unmatched: 11. The CDR3 spans 16 residues. Germline V gene lookup returns CDR1 LNHDA and CDR2 SQIVND (reference sequence). The full variable domain, with the rest looked up from reference TRBV19 and TRBJ2-5, is DGGITQSPKYLFRKEGQNVTLSCEQNLNHDAMYWYRQDPGQGLRLIYYSQIVNDFQKGDIAEGYSVSREKKESFPLTVTSAQKNPTAFYLCASSIGPGGETETQYFGPGTRLLVL.

A note on this clone: Other DNA sequences of this sample code for an identical CDR3. This rearrangement joins TRBV7-6 to TRBJ1-4; 12 bases line up with TRBD1. The germline V gene has CDR1 SGHVS and CDR2 FNYEAQ. V trimming: 0 bases; J trimming: 8 bases; junction bases outside the gene matches: 1. CDR3 length: 15 amino acids. This chain's CDR3 is CASSLAGTGGEKLFF. The CDR3 DNA sequence: TGTGCCAGCAGCTTAGCCGGGACAGGGGGCGAAAAACTGTTTTTT.

This clone was recorded only once. The rearrangement uses TRBV29-1 and TRBJ2-1, with 10 bases that match TRBD2. Germline CDR1 and CDR2: SQVTM and ANQGSEA. This CDR3 is 13 amino acids long. V shed 7 bases, J shed 6 bases, and the junction held 6 bases outside the gene matches. CDR3 sequence: CSATSGIVNEQFF. CDR3 bases: TGCAGCGCTACTAGCGGGATTGTCAATGAGCAGTTCTTC.

The V gene is TRBV7-3, the J gene TRBJ2-3; TRBD2 might be the D (6 bases). With 4 bases removed from V and 1 base from J, the gap between germline ends came to 15 bases. The germline V gene encodes CDR1 SGHTA and CDR2 FQGTGA. The CDR3 is 16 residues long. CDR3 sequence (DNA): TGTGCCAGCAGCTCCTTCGGGGGAGTCGGCACAGATACGCAGTATTTT. As protein: CASSSFGGVGTDTQYF. The variable domain in full, completed from reference TRBV7-3 and TRBJ2-3, reads GAGVSQTPSNKVTEKGKYVELRCDPISGHTALYWYRQSLGQGPEFLIYFQGTGAADDSGLPNDRFFAVRPEGSVSTLKIQRTERGDSAVYLCASSSFGGVGTDTQYFGPGTRLTVL.

This chain joins TRBV27 and TRBJ1-1, with D possibly matching TRBD1 (6 bases). The CDR3 is 13 residues long. Trimming took off 7 bases at V and 11 bases at J, with 20 bases between the two ends. Germline CDR1 MNHEY, CDR2 SMNVEV (reference sequence). The CDR3 region is CASTTLTGRTAFF. In DNA form, the CDR3 reads TGTGCCAGCACCACTTTGACAGGACGTACGGCTTTCTTT.

The chain employs TRBV19 and TRBJ1-2, with TRBD1 matching 10 bases. This CDR3 region has 15 residues. CDR1 and CDR2 (germline): LNHDA, SQIVND (reference sequence). V shed 6 bases, J shed 4 bases, and the junction held 8 bases outside the gene matches. The CDR3 nucleotides read TGTGCCAGTAGCCCCGACAGGGGGCTAGGCTATGGCTACACCTTC. It yields the protein CASSPDRGLGYGYTF.

This rearrangement joins TRBV20-1 to TRBJ2-5, with unresolved D. Germline V CDR1 and CDR2: DFQATT, SNEGSKA (reference sequence). The CDR3 is 9 amino acids. Trimming left V 5 bases short and J 3 bases short, with 1 base between. The CDR3 sequence: CSAEETQYF. CDR3 bases: TGCAGTGCTGAAGAGACCCAGTACTTC.

V gene TRBV5-4 combines with J gene TRBJ2-3, with TRBD2 identical over 14 bases. CDR3 length equals 16 residues. Germline loops: CDR1 SGHNT, CDR2 YYREEE (reference sequence). The ends lost 3 bases at V and 4 bases at J; junction bases unmatched: 4. CDR3 protein: CASSSRTSGGPDTQYF. The CDR3 DNA sequence: TGTGCCAGCAGCTCCAGGACTAGCGGGGGGCCAGATACGCAGTATTTT.

This chain links TRBV9 with TRBJ2-2; D call uncertain. V lost 4 bases and J lost 4, with 11 bases in between. Germline CDR1 and CDR2: SGDLS and YYNGEE. The CDR3 loop spans 14 amino acids. The CDR3 protein is CASSPHLVTGELFF. CDR3 sequence (DNA): TGTGCCAGCAGCCCTCACTTGGTCACCGGGGAGCTGTTTTTT.